A single sample gave rise to the 27 T cell receptor beta chains below, sequenced in a study of post-analysis software for immune sequencing data. Overall study findings and caveats: Relative to controls, patients had 4 or 5 TRBV segments at higher frequency, with TRBV5-6, TRBV5-1 and TRBV20-1 among these.

These receptors have no known antigen. Included in the TCR beta cDNA libraries were unique molecular identifiers. TCRdb analysed the PCR reads with MiXCR anew, one entry per CDR3 protein. This table holds approximately 630,000 distinct CDR3 sequences, more than 50% found once. The specimen was blood. These receptors were obtained from a girl aged 2 to 10 with multiple sclerosis.

This clonotype was picked up one time. The rearrangement joins TRBV5-1 to TRBJ2-7; TRBD2 agrees at 10 bases. The DNA matches TRBJ2-5 better at its end, which makes the J call doubtful. Germline CDR1 is SGHRS and CDR2 is YFSETQ. CDR3 size: 17 residues. The CDR3 DNA is TGCGCCAGCAGTCCTTCATTGAGCGGGAGGGCTCAAGAGACCCAGTACTTC. Its protein product is CASSPSLSGRAQETQYF.

The rearrangement joins TRBV12-3 or TRBV12-4 to TRBJ2-2, with D tentatively TRBD1 (6 bases). V lost 6 bases and J lost 1, with 9 bases in between. The CDR3 covers 14 residues. CDR3 region: CASRPQGNTGELFF. The CDR3 nucleotides are TGTGCCAGCAGACCACAGGGGAACACCGGGGAGCTGTTTTTT.

The V call is TRBV7-2, the J call TRBJ1-2; no clear D. The CDR3 contains 14 residues. Deletions cut 5 bases from V and 3 bases from J, with 13 bases between. Germline V gives CDR1 SGHTA, CDR2 FQGNSA. DNA of the CDR3: TGTGCCAGCAGCCCCAACAAGCTCGACTATGGCTACACCTTC. Encoded protein: CASSPNKLDYGYTF.

This clonotype was counted between two and nine times. V is TRBV4-3 and J is TRBJ2-3; 11 nucleotides match TRBD2. Trimming took 4 bases from V and 8 from J; bases not matched to a gene: 11. The CDR3 has 16 residues. CDR1 and CDR2 (germline): LGHNA, YSLEER. The CDR3 spells CASSPGLAAPQGTQYF. The CDR3 DNA is TGCGCCAGCAGCCCGGGACTAGCGGCACCGCAGGGTACGCAGTATTTT.

The J gene is TRBJ1-1, the V gene TRBV6-1, with 7 bases matching TRBD1. Unmatched junction bases numbered 5, after V lost 2 bases and J lost 5 bases. Germline V lookup: CDR1 MNHNS, CDR2 SASEGT. CDR3 length: 14 residues. The CDR3 reads CASSEFTGETEAFF. As DNA, the CDR3 is TGTGCCAGCAGTGAATTCACAGGGGAAACTGAAGCTTTCTTT.

A few counts support this clonotype. The V and J genes are TRBV11-2 and TRBJ2-5; D possibly uses TRBD1 or TRBD2 (5 bases each). CDR3 length: 16 residues. The germline V and J ends were trimmed by 2 bases and 2 bases, with 15 bases remaining between them. The V gene's germline CDR1 is SGHAT and CDR2 FQNNGV. CDR3 loop: CASSLMTGPRQETQYF. The DNA of the CDR3 is TGTGCCAGCAGCTTAATGACGGGACCCCGTCAAGAGACCCAGTACTTC.

This clonotype showed up just a few times. The J gene is TRBJ2-7, the V gene TRBV20-1; D unresolved. This CDR3 is built from 12 residues. In germline, CDR1 is DFQATT, CDR2 SNEGSKA (reference sequence). The ends were cut back, 0 bases at V and 6 bases at J, with 9 bases in the middle. This CDR3 reads CSARDRLGEQYF. The CDR3 nucleotides are TGCAGTGCTAGAGATAGGTTGGGCGAGCAGTACTTC.

About this clonotype itself: This may be a read error: a much more frequent sequence differs by one nucleotide. This chain uses TRBV29-1 with TRBJ2-3; 7 positions agree with TRBD1. The CDR3 sequence is 10 residues long. Germline trimming cut 7 bases from V and 14 bases from J; bases unmatched to any gene: 9. The germline gives CDR1 SQVTM, CDR2 ANQGSEA. The CDR3 DNA reads as TGCAGCGGTATCGACAGGGACCGGTATTTT. Translated: CSGIDRDRYF.

The chain uses TRBV9 and TRBJ1-6, with TRBD1 matching over 10 bases. The CDR3 is 16 residues long. Germline CDR1 and CDR2: SGDLS and YYNGEE. V dropped 4 bases and J dropped 7; count of bases not matched to a gene: 8. The CDR3 DNA follows: TGTGCCAGCAGCCGGAATCCGGGACAGGGGAATTCACCCCTCCACTTT. Translation gives CASSRNPGQGNSPLHF.

The chain links TRBV7-2 to TRBJ2-3, with 8 bases matching TRBD2. This CDR3 is built from 17 residues. Trimming removed 1 base from V and 4 bases from J; junction bases left unmatched: 10. Germline loops: CDR1 SGHTA, CDR2 FQGNSA. In DNA, the CDR3 is TGTGCCAGCAGCTTAGTATCCGGGGGGGAGGGACCAGATACGCAGTATTTT. Its translation is CASSLVSGGEGPDTQYF.

This clonotype was counted once. V gene TRBV12-3 or TRBV12-4 combines with J gene TRBJ2-1; 12 nucleotides line up with TRBD2. The ends lost 5 bases at V and 9 bases at J; junction bases unmatched: 5. The CDR3 is 14 residues long. The CDR3 DNA reads TGTGCCAGCAGTCGACTAGCGGGGGATCTTGAGCAGTTCTTC. It specifies CASSRLAGDLEQFF.

This clonotype was counted a few times. The rearrangement links TRBV12-3 or TRBV12-4 to TRBJ2-7; possibly TRBD1 or TRBD2 for D (5 bases each). V lost 5 bases to trimming and J lost 1 base, with 9 bases between them. The CDR3 has 13 residues. The CDR3 spells CASSGTESYEQYF. The DNA for the CDR3 is TGTGCCAGCAGTGGGACGGAGTCCTACGAGCAGTACTTC.

The gene calls are TRBV20-1 and TRBJ1-2; perhaps TRBD1 as D (5 bases). Trimming left V 3 bases short and J 2 bases short, with 16 bases between. CDR3 length equals 15 residues. The germline gives CDR1 DFQATT, CDR2 SNEGSKA (reference sequence). The CDR3 nucleotides are TGCAGTGCTAGGAATCCAGTGGGGGGGAACTATGGCTACACCTTC. This codes for CSARNPVGGNYGYTF.

Remarks on this clonotype: The junction and the germline gene differ at one end; a read error may be behind it. This sequence joins TRBV29-1 and TRBJ2-1, with 11 bases aligning to TRBD2. The germline V gene has CDR1 SQVTM and CDR2 ANQGSEA. The CDR3 consists of 16 residues. Here the CDR3 DNA reads TGCAGCGCTCTATGGGGTAGCGGGGGGGCAAGAAATGAACAGTTCTTC. Residues: CSALWGSGGARNEQFF.

This clonotype was observed a few times. CDR3 residues: CSATIQGASYEQYF. CDR3 bases: TGCAGTGCTACAATACAGGGGGCCAGTTACGAGCAGTACTTC. The V call is TRBV20-1, the J call TRBJ2-7; 9 nucleotides match TRBD1. The CDR3 has 14 amino acids. Per germline, CDR1 DFQATT and CDR2 SNEGSKA (reference sequence). V lost 4 bases and J lost 4; bases outside the gene matches: 8.

The chain combines TRBV5-6 with TRBJ1-2; TRBD1 aligns across 8 bases. CDR1 and CDR2 from the germline V gene are SGHDT and YYEEEE. Trimming took 3 bases from V and 3 from J; bases not matched to a gene: 13. The CDR3 is made up of 17 amino acids. CDR3 sequence: CASSWRTGLDIDYGYTF. In DNA, the CDR3 is TGTGCCAGCAGCTGGAGGACAGGGCTCGATATCGACTATGGCTACACCTTC.

The CDR3 region has the DNA TGTGCCAGCAGCCAACGCCCGGGCGGTGACTACGAGCAGTACTTC. This encodes CASSQRPGGDYEQYF. The chain couples TRBV3-1 to TRBJ2-7; unclear D gene. CDR3 length: 15 residues. V was pared by 2 bases and J by 3 bases, with 14 bases between. CDR1 and CDR2 (germline): LGHDT, YNNKEL (reference sequence).

The V call is TRBV27, the J call TRBJ2-1; D perhaps matches TRBD1 (7 bases). V was clipped by 3 bases and J by 9 bases, with 12 bases between them. Germline V CDR1 and CDR2: MNHEY, SMNVEV (reference sequence). The CDR3 covers 13 residues. The CDR3 reads CASSLVQGGEQFF. CDR3 DNA sequence: TGTGCCAGCAGTTTGGTTCAGGGGGGTGAGCAGTTCTTC.

The CDR3 here is CASTRGSSNYGYTF. As DNA, the CDR3 is TGTGCCAGCACCCGGGGGAGTTCCAACTATGGCTACACCTTC. The chain employs TRBV7-2 and TRBJ1-2; the D gene is possibly TRBD1 (5 bases). The CDR3 is made up of 14 amino acids. The V and J ends lost 7 bases and 2 bases respectively, with 14 bases between them. Germline CDR1 SGHTA, CDR2 FQGNSA.

The J gene is TRBJ2-1, the V gene TRBV4-1, with TRBD2 identical over 13 bases. The J segment lost 10 bases and the V segment lost 1 base, leaving 4 bases of the junction unmatched. Germline assignment: CDR1 MGHRA and CDR2 YSYEKL. This CDR3 is built from 15 residues. The CDR3 loop reads CASSQVGLAGEEQFF. In nucleotides, the CDR3 is TGCGCCAGCAGCCAAGTAGGACTAGCGGGAGAGGAGCAGTTCTTC.

The rearrangement links TRBV7-6 to TRBJ2-1; tentative D call: TRBD1 (6 bases). CDR1 and CDR2 (germline): SGHVS, FNYEAQ. Trimming took 4 bases from V and 6 from J, leaving 16 bases between them. The CDR3 covers 15 residues. The CDR3 region has the DNA TGTGCCAGCAGCTCGGTAGGGGACAACCGCAATGAGCAGTTCTTC. It is translated as CASSSVGDNRNEQFF.

V and J are TRBV7-2 and TRBJ1-2, with TRBD1 as a possible D gene (5 bases). The CDR3 consists of 16 residues. Trimming left V 1 base short and J 0 bases short, with 12 bases between. Germline-derived CDR1 and CDR2 are SGHTA and FQGNSA. CDR3 residues: CASSLDGGGSNYGYTF. The DNA for the CDR3 is TGTGCCAGCAGCTTAGATGGTGGGGGGTCTAACTATGGCTACACCTTC.

This clonotype came up many times. V gene TRBV7-9 combines with J gene TRBJ2-7; D not certain. V lost 2 bases, J lost 4 bases, and 6 bases lay in between. Germline lookup yields CDR1 SEHNR and CDR2 FQNEAQ (reference sequence). The CDR3 is made up of 12 amino acids. In DNA, the CDR3 is TGTGCCAGCAGCTTAAGCACATACGAGCAGTACTTC. This codes for CASSLSTYEQYF.

This chain uses TRBV6-2 or TRBV6-3 with TRBJ2-1, with 7 bases lining up with TRBD2. This CDR3 comprises 14 residues. Per the germline V gene, CDR1 is MNHEY and CDR2 is SVGEGT. V was pared by 5 bases and J by 7 bases, with 8 bases of the junction left unmatched. The CDR3 protein is CASSPTGGGNEQFF. The CDR3 bases are TGTGCCAGCAGTCCAACCGGGGGAGGGAATGAGCAGTTCTTC.

The DNA of the CDR3 is TGCGCCAGCAGCCAAGATACGGGGGCGGTTGGCTACACCTTC. Encoded protein: CASSQDTGAVGYTF. The rearrangement joins TRBV4-3 to TRBJ1-2; D possibly corresponds to TRBD1 (6 bases). CDR1 is LGHNA, CDR2 YSLEER, per germline. V gave up 0 bases and J gave up 7 bases, with 12 bases separating them. The CDR3 runs to 14 residues.

This clonotype was picked up a small number of times. V usage is TRBV27 and J usage is TRBJ1-6; D is ambiguous. The CDR3 has 12 amino acids. In germline, CDR1 is MNHEY, CDR2 SMNVEV (reference sequence). Trimming stripped 8 bases from V and 3 bases from J, with 5 bases between. CDR3 nucleotides: TGTGCCAGCCGGGGCTATAATTCACCCCTCCACTTT. Amino acids: CASRGYNSPLHF.

The gene calls are TRBV29-1 and TRBJ2-6; D uncertain. This CDR3 is built from 16 residues. The V and J ends lost 4 bases and 0 bases respectively, with 13 bases between them. Per the germline V gene, CDR1 is SQVTM and CDR2 is ANQGSEA. The chain's CDR3 is CSVVGRIPSGANVLTF. CDR3 DNA sequence: TGCAGCGTTGTTGGCAGGATACCCTCTGGGGCCAACGTCCTGACTTTC.